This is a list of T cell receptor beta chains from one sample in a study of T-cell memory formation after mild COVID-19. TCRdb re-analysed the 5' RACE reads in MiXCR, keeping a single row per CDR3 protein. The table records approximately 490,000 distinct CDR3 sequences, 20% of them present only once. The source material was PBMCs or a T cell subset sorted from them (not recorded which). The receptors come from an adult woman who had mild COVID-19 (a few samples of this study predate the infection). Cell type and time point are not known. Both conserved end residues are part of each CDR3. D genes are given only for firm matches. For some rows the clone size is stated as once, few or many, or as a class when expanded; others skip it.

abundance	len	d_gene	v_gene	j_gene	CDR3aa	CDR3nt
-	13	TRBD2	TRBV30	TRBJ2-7	CAWTLAGRYEQYF	TGTGCCTGGACGTTAGCGGGAAGGTACGAGCAGTACTTC
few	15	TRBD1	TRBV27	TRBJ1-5	CASSSEGAGYQPQHF	TGTGCCAGCAGTTCCGAGGGGGCAGGGTATCAGCCCCAGCATTTT
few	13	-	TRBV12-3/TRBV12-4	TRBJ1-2	CASSPIIIYGYTF	TGTGCCAGCAGTCCTATTATCATCTATGGCTACACCTTC
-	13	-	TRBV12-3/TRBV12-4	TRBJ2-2	CASSRDHAGELFF	TGTGCCAGCAGCCGAGACCACGCCGGGGAGCTGTTTTTT
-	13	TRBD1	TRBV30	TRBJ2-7	CAWSSGQGYEQYF	TGTGCCTGGAGCTCGGGACAGGGATACGAGCAGTACTTC
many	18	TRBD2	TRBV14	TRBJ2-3	CASSLGSGRARGTDTQYF	TGTGCCAGCAGCCTGGGAAGCGGGAGGGCCAGGGGCACAGATACGCAGTATTTT
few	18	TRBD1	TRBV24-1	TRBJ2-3	CATSDSTVRQGRKDTQYF	TGTGCCACCAGTGATAGCACCGTGCGACAGGGGAGGAAGGATACGCAGTATTTT
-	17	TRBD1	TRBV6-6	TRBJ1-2	CASSSSAGQGIIYGYTF	TGTGCCAGCAGTTCTTCAGCGGGACAGGGAATAATCTATGGCTACACCTTC
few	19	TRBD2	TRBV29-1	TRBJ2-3	CSVEDDRSRSGRRADTQYF	TGCAGCGTTGAAGATGACCGTAGCCGGAGCGGGAGAAGGGCAGATACGCAGTATTTT
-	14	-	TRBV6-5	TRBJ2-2	CASRPDSNTGELFF	TGTGCCAGCAGGCCCGACTCAAACACCGGGGAGCTGTTTTTT
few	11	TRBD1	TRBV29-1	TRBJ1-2	CSVETGNGYTF	TGCAGCGTTGAGACAGGGAACGGCTACACCTTC
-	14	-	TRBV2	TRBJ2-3	CASIPSSVTDTQYF	TGTGCCAGCATTCCTTCGAGTGTCACAGATACGCAGTATTTT
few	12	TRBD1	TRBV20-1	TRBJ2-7	CSAEGTGNEQYF	TGCAGTGCTGAAGGGACAGGGAACGAGCAGTACTTC
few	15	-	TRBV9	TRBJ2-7	CASSVGVSAGEEQYF	TGTGCCAGCAGCGTAGGCGTTTCGGCAGGGGAAGAGCAGTACTTC
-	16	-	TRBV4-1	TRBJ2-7	CASSQERVVSGHEQYF	TGCGCCAGCAGCCAAGAAAGGGTAGTGAGTGGCCACGAGCAGTACTTC
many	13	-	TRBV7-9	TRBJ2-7	CASSFDGTYEQYF	TGTGCCAGCAGCTTCGACGGAACCTACGAGCAGTACTTC
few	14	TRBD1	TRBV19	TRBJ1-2	CASSTGTADYGYTF	TGTGCCAGTAGTACCGGGACAGCCGACTATGGCTACACCTTC
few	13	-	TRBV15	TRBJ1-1	CATSSYLNTEAFF	TGTGCCACCAGCAGTTACCTTAACACTGAAGCTTTCTTT
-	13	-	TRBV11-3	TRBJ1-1	CASSLGRKTEAFF	TGTGCCAGCAGCTTAGGTCGGAAGACTGAAGCTTTCTTT
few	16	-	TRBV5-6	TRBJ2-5	CASSSWDLPYQETQYF	TGTGCCAGCAGCTCCTGGGACCTCCCGTACCAAGAGACCCAGTACTTC
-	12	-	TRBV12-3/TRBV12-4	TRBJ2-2	CASDQGAGELFF	TGTGCCAGCGACCAGGGTGCCGGGGAGCTGTTTTTT
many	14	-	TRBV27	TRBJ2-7	CASSPGLSSYEQYF	TGTGCCAGCAGTCCGGGTTTGAGCTCCTACGAGCAGTACTTC
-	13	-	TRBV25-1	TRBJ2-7	CASSGTPSYEQYF	TGTGCCAGCAGTGGGACACCTTCCTACGAGCAGTACTTC
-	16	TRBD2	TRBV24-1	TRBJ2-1	CATSDLVAGSYNEQFF	TGTGCCACCAGTGATTTGGTAGCGGGATCCTACAATGAGCAGTTCTTC
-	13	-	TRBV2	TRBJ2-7	CASTGQGPYEQYF	TGTGCCAGCACGGGCCAGGGACCCTACGAGCAGTACTTC
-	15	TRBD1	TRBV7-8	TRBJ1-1	CASSLGGTGGTEAFF	TGTGCCAGCAGCTTAGGTGGGACAGGGGGAACTGAAGCTTTCTTT
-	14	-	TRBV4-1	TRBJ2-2	CASSHLSVPGELFF	TGCGCCAGCAGCCATCTGAGTGTTCCCGGGGAGCTGTTTTTT
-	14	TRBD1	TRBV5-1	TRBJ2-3	CASGRDRGADTQYF	TGCGCCAGCGGCCGGGACAGGGGAGCAGATACGCAGTATTTT
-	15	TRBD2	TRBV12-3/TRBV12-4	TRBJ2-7	CASSPETSGGYEQYF	TGTGCCAGCAGTCCTGAGACTAGCGGAGGCTACGAGCAGTACTTC
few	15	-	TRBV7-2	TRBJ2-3	CASSLGVQGTDTQYF	TGTGCCAGCAGCTTAGGAGTACAGGGCACAGATACGCAGTATTTT
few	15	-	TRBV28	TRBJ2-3	CASSLGAPAVDTQYF	TGTGCCAGCAGTCTAGGAGCCCCGGCGGTAGATACGCAGTATTTT
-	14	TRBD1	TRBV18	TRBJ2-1	CASSPTGGNNEQFF	TGTGCCAGCTCACCGACAGGGGGTAACAATGAGCAGTTCTTC
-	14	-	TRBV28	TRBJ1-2	CASRIAGDLYGYTF	TGTGCCAGCAGGATAGCAGGGGACCTCTATGGCTACACCTTC
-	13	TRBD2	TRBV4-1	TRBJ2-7	CASSPKAGREQYF	TGCGCCAGCAGCCCCAAAGCGGGGCGCGAGCAGTACTTC
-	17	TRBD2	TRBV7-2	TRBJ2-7	CASSLEGRLAGFYEQYF	TGTGCCAGCAGCTTAGAGGGCCGTCTAGCGGGATTCTACGAGCAGTACTTC
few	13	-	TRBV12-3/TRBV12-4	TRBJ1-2	CASSLIRGGGYTF	TGTGCCAGCAGTTTAATAAGGGGCGGTGGCTACACCTTC
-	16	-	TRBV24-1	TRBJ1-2	CATSAGGGRESYGYTF	TGTGCCACCAGTGCCGGTGGGGGAAGGGAAAGCTATGGCTACACCTTC
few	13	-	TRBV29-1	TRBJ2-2	CSASSGNTGELFF	TGCAGCGCCTCGAGCGGGAACACCGGGGAGCTGTTTTTT
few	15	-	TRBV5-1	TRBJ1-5	CASSSIPGSNQPQHF	TGCGCCAGCAGCTCGATTCCTGGTAGCAATCAGCCCCAGCATTTT
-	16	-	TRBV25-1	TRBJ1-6	CASSERFGQINSPLHF	TGTGCCAGCAGTGAACGGTTCGGACAGATTAATTCACCCCTCCACTTT
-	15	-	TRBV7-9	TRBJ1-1	CASSWHLGGNTEAFF	TGTGCCAGCAGCTGGCATCTCGGAGGGAACACTGAAGCTTTCTTT